This TCR beta chain was retrieved from a study of T cell changes during pregnancy in multiple sclerosis. The length of the CDR3 is 12 residues. CDR1 and CDR2 (germline): SGHNT, YYREEE (reference sequence). The V and J ends lost 6 bases and 6 bases, in that order; junction bases with no gene match: 5. The method was immunoSEQ multiplex PCR; TCRdb's version includes in-frame clones alone and lacks a portion of them. The sample lists tens of thousands of clones, roughly nine tenths occurring once. The origin of this receptor is a female donor with multiple sclerosis, enrolled in a pregnancy study. J is TRBJ1-1 and V is TRBV5-4, with 7 bases lining up with TRBD1. The sequenced sample was CD8+ T cells from peripheral blood mononuclear cells, obtained in the second trimester of pregnancy. The CDR3 sequence: CASISGGSEAFF. As DNA, the CDR3 is TGTGCCAGCATTTCAGGGGGATCTGAAGCTTTCTTT.